This T cell receptor (beta chain) was recorded in a study of T cell repertoires in cytomegalovirus infection. For the study at large: Both CMV infection and a matching HLA type were indicated by public TCR beta signatures. Study-wide points: What dominated the ex vivo response were HLA-C-restricted CMV-specific TCR beta clonotypes.

TCRdb called the reads again in MiXCR, with one record for every CDR3 protein. The sample holds about 490,000 distinct CDR3 sequences, more than 20% seen once. Germline V gene data show CDR1 as GTSNPN and CDR2 as SVGIG (reference sequence). This CDR3 is 15 amino acids long. With V trimmed by 3 bases and J by 4 bases, 7 bases remained unmatched. Remarks on this clonotype: The antigen is undetermined.

Sequenced input: PBMCs. The sequence was obtained from a human donor in good health (CMV status not recorded). Some clones in this sample may be carry-over from other donors' samples. The chain links TRBV30 to TRBJ2-7, with 12 bases matching TRBD2. The CDR3 sequence is CAWSPGTSGSYEQYF. Written as DNA, the CDR3 is TGTGCCTGGAGCCCCGGGACTAGCGGGTCTTACGAGCAGTACTTC.